This is a list of T cell receptor beta chains from one sample in a study of beta chain features in type 1 diabetes. Measured with immunoSEQ multiplex PCR; TCRdb has only the in-frame clones, and not every one. The sample has 350,000 to 450,000 clones, more than 13% seen once. Sequencing used naive CD4+ T cells from blood. These TCRs come from a woman between 18 and 29 years old in good health. CDR3s include the opening cysteine and the closing phenylalanine or tryptophan. D genes are given only for firm matches. Size values are once, few and many counts, or a class for expanded clones, and some rows have none.

>TRBV30|.|TRBJ1-1|TRBD1
TGTGCCTGGTCTGCCCCATCAGGGGGAAAGGGAACTGAAGCTTTCTTT
CAWSAPSGGKGTEAFF
>TRBV5-1|.|TRBJ1-5|.
TGCGCCAGCAGCTTCTCGGATCAGCCCCAGCATTTT
CASSFSDQPQHF
>TRBV28|.|TRBJ2-3|.
TGTGCCAGCAGGGAGCGGCTCCTTGATACGCAGTATTTT
CASRERLLDTQYF
>TRBV29-1|.|TRBJ2-3|.
TGCAGCGTCCCCCGGGACACTGGGGCAGATACGCAGTATTTT
CSVPRDTGADTQYF
>TRBV7-2|.|TRBJ2-7|TRBD2
TGTGCCAGCAGCTTAGACCCAGCGGGAGGGCCTGACGAGCAGTACTTC
CASSLDPAGGPDEQYF
>TRBV29-1|.|TRBJ2-7|.
TGCAGCGTTGAAGACGTCTTCTACGAGCAGTACTTC
CSVEDVFYEQYF
>TRBV7-3|.|TRBJ1-1|.
TGTGCCAGCAGCTTAGGCACAAACACTGAAGCTTTCTTT
CASSLGTNTEAFF
>TRBV7-2|.|TRBJ2-5|.
TGTGCCAGCAGCTTAGATTTCAGGGCGGAGACCCAGTACTTC
CASSLDFRAETQYF
>TRBV6-5|.|TRBJ2-2|.
TGTGCCAGCAGAAAAATTCGGACAGGGGAGCTGTTTTTT
CASRKIRTGELFF
>TRBV5-1|.|TRBJ2-4|TRBD2
TGCGCCAGCAGCCCCGGAAGCGGGAGGGGCAAAAACATTCAGTACTTC
CASSPGSGRGKNIQYF
>TRBV6-6|few|TRBJ2-6|.
TGTGCCAGCAGGAGGGACTCTGGGGCCAACGTCCTGACTTTC
CASRRDSGANVLTF
>TRBV29-1|.|TRBJ2-5|TRBD1
TGCAGCGTCGTTGTCGGTGGGACAGGGGGTGGAGAGACCCAGTACTTC
CSVVVGGTGGGETQYF
>TRBV29-1|.|TRBJ1-2|TRBD1
TGCAGCGCCCGGGACAGTACTAACTATGGCTACACCTTC
CSARDSTNYGYTF
>TRBV18|few|TRBJ1-1|.
TGTGCCAGCTCACCCACAGAGAACACTGAAGCTTTCTTT
CASSPTENTEAFF
>TRBV19|few|TRBJ1-2|.
TGTGCCAGTAGCTACGGAGAAAACTATGGCTACACCTTC
CASSYGENYGYTF
>TRBV7-9|.|TRBJ2-3|TRBD2
TGTGCCAGCAGCTCCGGACTAGCGGCGAGCACAGATACGCAGTATTTT
CASSSGLAASTDTQYF
>TRBV30|few|TRBJ2-7|.
TGTGCCTGGAGTCGCGGGGTCTACGAGCAGTACTTC
CAWSRGVYEQYF
>TRBV5-1|.|TRBJ2-1|TRBD2
TGCGCCAGCAGCTTGCGACTAGCGGAATACAATGAGCAGTTCTTC
CASSLRLAEYNEQFF
>TRBV4-3|few|TRBJ2-1|TRBD2
TGCGCCAGCAGCCCGTCGTTCGCGGGAGGATCTGGTGAGCAGTTCTTC
CASSPSFAGGSGEQFF
>TRBV5-1|few|TRBJ1-2|.
TGCGCCAGCAGCTTGTACAGGGCTAAGGGGTATGGCTACACCTTC
CASSLYRAKGYGYTF
>TRBV9|.|TRBJ2-2|TRBD2
TGTGCCAGCAGCGTAAGGCTAGCGGGTACCGGGGAGCTGTTTTTT
CASSVRLAGTGELFF
>TRBV30|few|TRBJ2-7|TRBD2
TGTGCCTGGAGTGTACTAAGCGGGATCTCCTACGAGCAGTACTTC
CAWSVLSGISYEQYF
>TRBV18|.|TRBJ1-5|.
TGTGCCAGCTCAGAGACAGGAGCGGAGCAGCCCCAGCATTTT
CASSETGAEQPQHF